This passage covers 7 T cell receptor beta chains from one sample sequenced in a study of blood T cell repertoires in COVID-19. This table comes from immunoSEQ multiplex PCR, and its TCRdb copy is limited to in-frame clones, with some not included. Of approximately 250,000 clones listed, approximately 85% are singletons. Material: peripheral blood. The receptors derive from a man aged 45-65 years with COVID-19, enrolled during active disease.

The rearrangement uses TRBV2 and TRBJ2-1; 10 nucleotides agree with TRBD2. V was pared by 11 bases and J by 4 bases, with 11 bases of the junction left unmatched. Germline CDR1 is SNHLY and CDR2 is FYNNEI. This CDR3 has 15 amino acids. CDR3 nucleotide sequence: TGTGCCGGTCAGGGTGAAGCGGGGGGGTACAATGAGCAGTTCTTC. As protein: CAGQGEAGGYNEQFF. The full variable domain, with the rest looked up from reference TRBV2 and TRBJ2-1, is EPEVTQTPSHQVTQMGQEVILRCVPISNHLYFYWYRQILGQKVEFLVSFYNNEISEKSEIFDDQFSVERPDGSNFTLKIRSTKLEDSAMYFCAGQGEAGGYNEQFFGPGTRLTVL.

The V and J genes are TRBV2 and TRBJ1-1; tentatively, D is TRBD1 (6 bases). Per germline, CDR1 SNHLY and CDR2 FYNNEI. The CDR3 runs 14 residues. V dropped 7 bases and J dropped 1 base, with 13 bases sitting between them. CDR3 loop: CASTGQVGNTEAFF. The DNA for the CDR3 is TGTGCCAGCACGGGACAAGTTGGGAACACTGAAGCTTTCTTT.

The chain joins TRBV4-2 to TRBJ1-1; no definite D call. The V end lost 3 bases, the J end lost 11 bases, and 22 bases lay between the germline ends. The CDR3 has 15 amino acids. The germline V gene has CDR1 LGHNA and CDR2 YNFKEQ. In DNA, the CDR3 is TGTGCCAGCAGCCAGGCCAACTTATGGGCCGAAAAGGCTTTCTTT. Translation: CASSQANLWAEKAFF.

The chain couples TRBV2 to TRBJ1-6; 9 nucleotides match TRBD1. Germline V gene lookup returns CDR1 SNHLY and CDR2 FYNNEI. Unmatched junction bases numbered 3, after V lost 6 bases and J lost 0 bases. The CDR3 is 16 amino acids. In DNA, the CDR3 is TGTGCCAGCAGCGGACAGGGGAGCTCCTATAATTCACCCCTCCACTTT. Its protein product is CASSGQGSSYNSPLHF.

This chain links TRBV6-2 or TRBV6-3 with TRBJ2-1; D unclear. V was trimmed by 0 bases and J by 16 bases, leaving 13 bases between them. CDR3 length equals 12 residues. Germline V CDR1 and CDR2: MNHEY, SVGEGT. The CDR3 nucleotides read TGTGCCAGCAGTTACTCGAGCGCTCTACTCTTCTTC. Its translation: CASSYSSALLFF.

This chain joins TRBV6-7 and TRBJ2-5; 8 nucleotides match TRBD2. TRBV6-7 is placed among ORFs of uncertain function. The CDR3 totals 19 residues. The J segment lost 5 bases and the V segment lost 4 bases, leaving 21 bases of the junction unmatched. CDR3 DNA: TGTGCCAGCAGTTGCTCCTGTATGACTAGCGAACCGACTTCGGAGACCCAGTACTTC. Translated, it gives CASSCSCMTSEPTSETQYF.

The chain carries TRBV28 and TRBJ1-4; D is ambiguous. Germline CDR1 MDHEN, CDR2 SYDVKM. This CDR3 comprises 13 residues. The V end lost 6 bases, the J end lost 7 bases, and 12 bases lay between the germline ends. Here the CDR3 reads CASRPGLGEKLFF. As DNA, the CDR3 is TGTGCCAGCAGACCCGGACTCGGTGAAAAACTGTTTTTT.